This T cell receptor (beta chain) was captured in a study of naive and memory T cell subsets. The study's findings and limits: TCR transcript changes with activation or differentiation may affect this RNA method.

Ligated cDNA underwent four rounds of PCR with nested alpha and beta constant region primers and SP2. Blood and skin TCR RNA was reverse transcribed with alpha and beta constant primers. Using its own MiXCR run on the 5' RACE reads, TCRdb lists one record per CDR3 protein. This table has tens of thousands of distinct CDR3 sequences, over 7% appearing once. This clonotype is labeled as medium-sized. The target antigen is unknown. The CDR3 consists of 11 residues. From germline, CDR1 is KGHSH and CDR2 LQKENI. V shed 3 bases and J shed 1 base, with 0 bases lying between them. TCR cDNA received a 3' ligated oligonucleotide that carried a UMI. Adult healthy volunteers gave 2.5 ml peripheral blood for whole-blood RNA. Input was about 1 to 1,100 ng of DNase-treated total RNA without cell sorting.

V usage is TRBV18 and J usage is TRBJ2-5; D gene ambiguous. This TCR came from a male donor in good health. In nucleotides, the CDR3 is TGTGCCAGCTCACCCCAAGAGACCCAGTACTTC. It translates to CASSPQETQYF.